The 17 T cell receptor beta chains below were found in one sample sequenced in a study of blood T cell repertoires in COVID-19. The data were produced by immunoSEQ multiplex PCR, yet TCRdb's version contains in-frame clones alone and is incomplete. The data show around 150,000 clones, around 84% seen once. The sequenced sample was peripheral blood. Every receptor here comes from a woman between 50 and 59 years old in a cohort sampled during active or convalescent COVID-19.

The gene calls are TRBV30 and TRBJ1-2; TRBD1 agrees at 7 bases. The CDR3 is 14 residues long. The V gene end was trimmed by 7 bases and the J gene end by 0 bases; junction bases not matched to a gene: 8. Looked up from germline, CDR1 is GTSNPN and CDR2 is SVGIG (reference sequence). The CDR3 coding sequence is TGTGCCTCTGATTACAGGGGAGCTAACTATGGCTACACCTTC. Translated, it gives CASDYRGANYGYTF. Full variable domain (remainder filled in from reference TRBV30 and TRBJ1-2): SQTIHQWPATLVQPVGSPLSLECTVEGTSNPNLYWYRQAAGRGLQLLFYSVGIGQISSEVPQNLSASRPQDRQFILSSKKLLLSDSGFYLCASDYRGANYGYTFGSGTRLTVV.

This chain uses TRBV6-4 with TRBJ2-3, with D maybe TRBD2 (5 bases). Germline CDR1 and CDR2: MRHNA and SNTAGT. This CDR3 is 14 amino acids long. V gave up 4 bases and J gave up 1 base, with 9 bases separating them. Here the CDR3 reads CASSVEGGTDTQYF. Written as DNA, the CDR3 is TGTGCCAGCAGTGTTGAGGGTGGCACAGATACGCAGTATTTT.

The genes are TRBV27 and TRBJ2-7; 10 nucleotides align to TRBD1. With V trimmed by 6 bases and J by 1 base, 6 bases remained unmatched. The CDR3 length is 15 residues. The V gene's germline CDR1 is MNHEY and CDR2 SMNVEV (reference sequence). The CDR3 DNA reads TGTGCCAGCAGCGAAACGGGACAGGGGTCCTACGAGCAGTACTTC. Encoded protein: CASSETGQGSYEQYF.

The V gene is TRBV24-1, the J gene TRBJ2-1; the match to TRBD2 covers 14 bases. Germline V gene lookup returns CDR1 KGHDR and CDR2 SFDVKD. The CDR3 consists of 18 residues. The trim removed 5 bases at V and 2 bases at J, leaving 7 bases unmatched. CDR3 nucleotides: TGTGCCACCAGTGTTGAAGGGACTAGCGGGGGAACCTACAATGAGCAGTTCTTC. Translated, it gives CATSVEGTSGGTYNEQFF.

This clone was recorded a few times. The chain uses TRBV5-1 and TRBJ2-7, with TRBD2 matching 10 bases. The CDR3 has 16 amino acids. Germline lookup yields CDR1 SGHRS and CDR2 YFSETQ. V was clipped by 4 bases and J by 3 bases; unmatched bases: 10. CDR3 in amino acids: CASSLHSGGQYYEQYF. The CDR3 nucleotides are TGCGCCAGCAGCCTCCATAGCGGGGGGCAGTACTACGAGCAGTACTTC.

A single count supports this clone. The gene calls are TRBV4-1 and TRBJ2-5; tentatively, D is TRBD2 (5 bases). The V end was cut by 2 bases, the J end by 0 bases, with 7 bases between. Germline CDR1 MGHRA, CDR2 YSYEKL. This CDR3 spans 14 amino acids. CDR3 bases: TGCGCCAGCAGCCAATCGGACTACCAAGAGACCCAGTACTTC. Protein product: CASSQSDYQETQYF.

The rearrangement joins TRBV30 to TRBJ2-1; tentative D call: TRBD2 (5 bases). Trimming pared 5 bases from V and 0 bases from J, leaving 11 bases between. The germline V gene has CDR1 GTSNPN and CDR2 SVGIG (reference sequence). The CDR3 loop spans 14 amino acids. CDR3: CAWERISSYNEQFF. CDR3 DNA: TGTGCCTGGGAGCGGATTAGCTCCTACAATGAGCAGTTCTTC. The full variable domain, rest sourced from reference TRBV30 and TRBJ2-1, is SQTIHQWPATLVQPVGSPLSLECTVEGTSNPNLYWYRQAAGRGLQLLFYSVGIGQISSEVPQNLSASRPQDRQFILSSKKLLLSDSGFYLCAWERISSYNEQFFGPGTRLTVL.

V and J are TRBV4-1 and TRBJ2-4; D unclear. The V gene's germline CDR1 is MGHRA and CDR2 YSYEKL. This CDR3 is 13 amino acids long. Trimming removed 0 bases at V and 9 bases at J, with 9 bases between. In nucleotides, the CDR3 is TGCGCCAGCAGCCAAGATTGGAGTTTCATTCAGTACTTC. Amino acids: CASSQDWSFIQYF.

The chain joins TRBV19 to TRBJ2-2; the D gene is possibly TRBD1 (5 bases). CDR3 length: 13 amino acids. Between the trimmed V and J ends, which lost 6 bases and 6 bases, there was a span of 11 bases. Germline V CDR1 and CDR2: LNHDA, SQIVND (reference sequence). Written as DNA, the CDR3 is TGTGCCAGTAGACAGCAGGGTCCCGGGGAGCTGTTTTTT. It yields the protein CASRQQGPGELFF.

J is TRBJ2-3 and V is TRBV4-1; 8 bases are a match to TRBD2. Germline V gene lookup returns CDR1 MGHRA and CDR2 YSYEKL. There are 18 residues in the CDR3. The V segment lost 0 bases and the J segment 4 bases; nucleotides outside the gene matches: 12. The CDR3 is CASSQDWGRGGSPDTQYF. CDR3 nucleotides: TGCGCCAGCAGCCAAGATTGGGGACGGGGGGGGTCACCAGATACGCAGTATTTT.

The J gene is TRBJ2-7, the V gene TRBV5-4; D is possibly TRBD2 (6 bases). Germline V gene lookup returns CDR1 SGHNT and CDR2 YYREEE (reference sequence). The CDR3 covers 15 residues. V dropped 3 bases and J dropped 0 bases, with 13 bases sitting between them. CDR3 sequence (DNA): TGTGCCAGCAGCTCCCGCGGAGGGAGCTCCTACGAGCAGTACTTC. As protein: CASSSRGGSSYEQYF.

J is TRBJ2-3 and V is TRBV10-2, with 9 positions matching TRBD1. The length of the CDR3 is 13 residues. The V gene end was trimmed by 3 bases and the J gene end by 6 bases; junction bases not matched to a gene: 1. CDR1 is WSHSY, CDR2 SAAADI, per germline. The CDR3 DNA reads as TGCGCCAGCAGTGAACAGGGGGCGGATACGCAGTATTTT. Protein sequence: CASSEQGADTQYF.

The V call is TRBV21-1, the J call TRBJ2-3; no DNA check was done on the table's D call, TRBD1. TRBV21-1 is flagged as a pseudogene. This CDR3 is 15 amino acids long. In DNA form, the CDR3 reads TGTGCCAGCAGCAAAGGGGACAGGGGTTTGTATACGCAGTATTTT. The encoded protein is CASSKGDRGLYTQYF.

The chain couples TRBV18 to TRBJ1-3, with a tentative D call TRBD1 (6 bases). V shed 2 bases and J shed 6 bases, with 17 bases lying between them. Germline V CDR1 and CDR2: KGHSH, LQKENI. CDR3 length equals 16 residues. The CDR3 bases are TGTGCCAGCTCACCAAAACAGGGCTCTTTTGAAAACACCATATATTTT. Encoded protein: CASSPKQGSFENTIYF.

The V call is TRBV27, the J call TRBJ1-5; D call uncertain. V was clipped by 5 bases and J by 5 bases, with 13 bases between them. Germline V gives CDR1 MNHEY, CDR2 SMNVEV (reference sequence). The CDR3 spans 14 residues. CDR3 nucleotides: TGTGCCAGCAGTAGCTGGGTGGGAGATCAGCCCCAGCATTTT. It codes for CASSSWVGDQPQHF.

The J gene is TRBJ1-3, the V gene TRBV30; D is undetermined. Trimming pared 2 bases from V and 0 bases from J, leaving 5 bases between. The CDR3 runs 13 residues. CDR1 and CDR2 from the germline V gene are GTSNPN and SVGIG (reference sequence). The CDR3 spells CAWSPLSGNTIYF. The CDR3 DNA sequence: TGTGCCTGGAGTCCCCTCTCTGGAAACACCATATATTTT.

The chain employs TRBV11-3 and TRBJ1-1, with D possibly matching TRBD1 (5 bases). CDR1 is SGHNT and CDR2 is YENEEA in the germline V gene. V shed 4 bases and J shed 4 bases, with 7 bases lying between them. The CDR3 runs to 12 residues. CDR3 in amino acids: CASSSGGTEAFF. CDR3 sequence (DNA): TGTGCCAGCAGCTCGGGGGGCACTGAAGCTTTCTTT.